This TCR beta chain was identified during a study of monozygotic twins with inflammatory bowel disease. Study-wide findings and caveats: People with IBD had fewer clonotypes in common with others than healthy twins did, especially with disease activity.

The CDR3 extends over 13 amino acids. Germline values: CDR1 DFQATT, CDR2 SNEGSKA (reference sequence). With regard to this clonotype: What it binds is unknown.

Each CDR3 protein gets one entry in TCRdb, which reprocessed the 5' RACE reads and gives no DNA. This specimen shows about 140,000 distinct CDR3 sequences; the ten leading clones hold 2.4%. The sample was blood. This receptor was obtained from a human donor with ulcerative colitis or Crohn's disease, or a healthy co-twin of an affected twin (not recorded which). The chain couples TRBV20-1 to TRBJ1-1. The CDR3 region is CSARDRLHTEAFF.